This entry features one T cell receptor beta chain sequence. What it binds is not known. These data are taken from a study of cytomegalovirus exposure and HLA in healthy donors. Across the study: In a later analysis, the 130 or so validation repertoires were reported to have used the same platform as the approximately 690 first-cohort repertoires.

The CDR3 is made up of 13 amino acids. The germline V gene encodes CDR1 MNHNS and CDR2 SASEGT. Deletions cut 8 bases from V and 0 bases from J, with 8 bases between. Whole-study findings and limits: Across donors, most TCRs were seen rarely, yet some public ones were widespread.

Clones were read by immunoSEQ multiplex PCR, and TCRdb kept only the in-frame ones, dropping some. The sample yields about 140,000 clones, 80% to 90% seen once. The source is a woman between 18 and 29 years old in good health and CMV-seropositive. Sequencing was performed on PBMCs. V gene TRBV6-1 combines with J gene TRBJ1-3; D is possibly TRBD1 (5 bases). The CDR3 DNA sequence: TGTGCCAGCCGACAGTTCTCTGGAAACACCATATATTTT. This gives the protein CASRQFSGNTIYF.